This T cell receptor (beta chain) was sequenced in a study of CD8 T cells in ankylosing spondylitis. Overall study results and limits: A number of the motif variants had already been described in reactive arthritis synovial fluid and blood. What appeared characteristic of ankylosing spondylitis blood was a TCR beta motif of under 10 highly homologous variants.

Germline values: CDR1 SQVTM, CDR2 ANQGSEA. J lost 0 bases, V lost 1 base, and 11 bases had no gene match. This CDR3 has 20 residues. This clonotype was counted between two and nine times. What it binds is unknown. As the method for making TCR beta libraries, quantitative 5'-RACE with molecular barcodes was used. Each CDR3 protein gets one entry after TCRdb re-called the 5' RACE reads with MiXCR. The table has a few hundred thousand distinct CDR3 sequences, 18% seen once. Sequenced sample: blood, either unsorted or a sorted T cell fraction (not recorded which). The genes are TRBV29-1 and TRBJ2-1, with TRBD2 matching over 14 bases. This TCR was sampled from a male donor with ankylosing spondylitis or in good health (not recorded which). The CDR3 nucleotides are TGCAGCGTTGAAGGGGGGGAGACGGGGACTAGCGGGAGCTCCTACAATGAGCAGTTCTTC. It codes for CSVEGGETGTSGSSYNEQFF.